This TCR beta chain was captured by sequencing in a study of blood T cell repertoires in COVID-19. The CDR3 length is 15 residues, termini included. Germline V CDR1 and CDR2: MDHEN, SYDVKM. Clones were sequenced by immunoSEQ multiplex PCR, and TCRdb holds only the in-frame ones, with some missing. The sample shows some 200,000 clones, about 72% of them seen only once. In regard to this clone: It is unclear where the CDR3 begins or ends on the DNA, so no DNA is shown, and the CDR3 is as TCRdb lists it.

Material for sequencing was PBMCs or T cells enriched from blood (not recorded which). This TCR was sampled from a woman in her fifties or sixties who had recovered from COVID-19. This rearrangement joins TRBV28 to TRBJ2-7; the DNA was not used to check the table's D call, TRBD2. Here the CDR3 reads CASSSSAGDRNEQYF.